This passage covers 32 T cell receptor beta chains from one sample sequenced in a study of TIL therapy for anti-PD-1-resistant metastatic lung cancer. This was the immunoSEQ v3 assay. Only in-frame clones appear in the TCRdb table, and some are missing; sequencing was by immunoSEQ multiplex PCR. The sample lists about 10,000 clones, 55% to 65% occurring once. Indicated time point: pre-treatment sample, taken before nivolumab and TIL therapy. Most excised metastases sampled were pleural nodules or supraclavicular lymph nodes. The sequencing used tumor tissue, collected at baseline. These receptor sequences come from a person between 25 and 80 years old with non-small cell lung cancer.

This clone was recorded only once. The chain combines TRBV9 with TRBJ2-4; D is perhaps TRBD2 (6 bases). From germline, CDR1 is SGDLS and CDR2 YYNGEE. Trimming removed 0 bases at V and 0 bases at J, with 10 bases between. The CDR3 extends over 16 amino acids. CDR3 protein: CASSVVAARAKNIQYF. The CDR3 DNA sequence: TGTGCCAGCAGCGTAGTAGCGGCTAGAGCCAAAAACATTCAGTACTTC.

This clone was counted between two and nine times. The chain combines TRBV5-1 with TRBJ1-5, with TRBD1 matching over 11 bases. The CDR3 is 16 residues long. V lost 0 bases to trimming and J lost 3 bases; unmatched junction nucleotides: 2. Germline V gives CDR1 SGHRS, CDR2 YFSETQ. The CDR3 loop is CASSLGTGGPNQPQHF. Written as DNA, the CDR3 is TGCGCCAGCAGCTTGGGGACAGGGGGCCCCAATCAGCCCCAGCATTTT.

This chain uses TRBV21-1 with TRBJ2-1; TRBD2, the table's D call, was not compared with the DNA. TRBV21-1 is classified as a pseudogene. There are 19 residues in the CDR3. The CDR3 loop reads CASSKIALGSGSSYNEQFF. In DNA form, the CDR3 reads TGTGCCAGCAGCAAAATCGCACTGGGTAGCGGGAGCTCCTACAATGAGCAGTTCTTC.

The chain is built from TRBV5-1 and TRBJ2-1, with D possibly TRBD2 on 5 matching bases. V lost 0 bases and J 7 bases, leaving 11 bases between the germline ends. Germline CDR1 reads SGHRS; CDR2 reads YFSETQ. This CDR3 has 14 amino acids. CDR3 in amino acids: CASSLDLASNEQFF. The CDR3, as DNA: TGCGCCAGCAGCTTGGATCTAGCTAGTAATGAGCAGTTCTTC.

The genes are TRBV7-8 and TRBJ2-3; D could derive from TRBD1 or TRBD2 (5 bases each). The CDR3 runs to 15 residues. The V and J ends lost 3 bases and 3 bases respectively, with 13 bases between them. In germline, CDR1 is SGHVS, CDR2 FQNEAQ. CDR3 sequence: CASSFWDPETDTQYF. The CDR3 DNA sequence: TGTGCCAGCAGCTTCTGGGACCCAGAAACAGATACGCAGTATTTT.

The chain employs TRBV5-6 and TRBJ1-2, with D perhaps matching TRBD1 (5 bases). Trimming removed 9 bases at V and 0 bases at J, with 21 bases between. Looked up from germline, CDR1 is SGHDT and CDR2 is YYEEEE. The CDR3 spans 16 residues. The CDR3 sequence is CATSHGGVGANYGYTF. In DNA, the CDR3 is TGTGCCACCTCCCACGGAGGGGTAGGAGCTAACTATGGCTACACCTTC.

The chain couples TRBV28 to TRBJ1-5; D not certain. Germline loops: CDR1 MDHEN, CDR2 SYDVKM. V gave up 5 bases and J gave up 5 bases, with 13 bases separating them. The CDR3 totals 14 residues. DNA for the CDR3: TGTGCCAGCAGTCCTGGGCAGCCTTATCAGCCCCAGCATTTT. Translation gives CASSPGQPYQPQHF.

This clone was seen a single time. CDR3 DNA sequence: TGTGCCAGCGGTCAGGCCGGGGTCGAGCAGTACTTC. Translation: CASGQAGVEQYF. The V gene is TRBV6-1, the J gene TRBJ2-7; tentative D call: TRBD2 (5 bases). Between the trimmed V and J ends, which lost 8 bases and 6 bases, there was a span of 14 bases. Per the germline V gene, CDR1 is MNHNS and CDR2 is SASEGT. The CDR3 is made up of 12 amino acids.

The chain combines TRBV28 with TRBJ1-1; D is unresolved. CDR1 and CDR2 from the germline V gene are MDHEN and SYDVKM. The CDR3 extends over 13 amino acids. V was clipped by 5 bases and J by 5 bases, with 12 bases between them. CDR3 amino acids: CASSPAFRTEAFF. CDR3 DNA sequence: TGTGCCAGCAGTCCCGCCTTTAGGACTGAAGCTTTCTTT.

This clone occurred a few times. V is TRBV4-1 and J is TRBJ2-3; tentative D call: TRBD1 (6 bases). Germline CDR1 reads MGHRA; CDR2 reads YSYEKL. This CDR3 contains 17 residues. Deletions cut 5 bases from V and 4 bases from J, with 22 bases between. Written as DNA, the CDR3 is TGCGCCAGCAGCAAGACCGGGACAAATAACCCGCCAGATACGCAGTATTTT. It is translated as CASSKTGTNNPPDTQYF.

The gene calls are TRBV15 and TRBJ2-7, with D possibly being TRBD1 (5 bases). The CDR3 is 14 residues long. V was cut by 0 bases and J by 3 bases, with 9 bases left in between. The germline gives CDR1 LNHNV, CDR2 YYDKDF (reference sequence). For the CDR3, the DNA is TGTGCCACCAGCAGAGATACAGGCAGCTACGAGCAGTACTTC. As protein: CATSRDTGSYEQYF.

The gene calls are TRBV13 and TRBJ1-6; perhaps TRBD1 as D (5 bases). V was shortened by 0 bases and J by 10 bases, with 19 bases between the two germline ends. The CDR3 runs to 17 residues. Germline V gene data show CDR1 as PRHDT and CDR2 as FYEKMQ (reference sequence). CDR3 sequence reads: CASSLGLGLGEESPLHF. The CDR3 nucleotides read TGTGCCAGCAGCTTAGGCCTGGGGCTGGGAGAAGAATCACCCCTCCACTTT.

The chain has TRBV18 and TRBJ2-7; 13 positions agree with TRBD2. From germline, CDR1 is KGHSH and CDR2 LQKENI. The V segment lost 6 bases and the J segment 7 bases; nucleotides outside the gene matches: 9. This CDR3 is built from 15 residues. CDR3 region: CASSPPGLAGYEQYF. Written as DNA, the CDR3 is TGTGCCAGCTCTCCCCCGGGACTAGCGGGATATGAGCAGTACTTC.

The DNA of the CDR3 is TGTGCCAGCTCTCCCGACGGTCCCTCCCTTGGTGAGCAGTTCTTC. The encoded protein is CASSPDGPSLGEQFF. The rearrangement uses TRBV18 and TRBJ2-1; D unresolved. The CDR3 sequence is 15 residues long. CDR1 is KGHSH and CDR2 is LQKENI in the germline V gene. V was cut by 6 bases and J by 9 bases, with 21 bases left in between.

This clone occurred once. The genes are TRBV10-3 and TRBJ2-5; D unresolved. CDR3 length equals 13 residues. Trimming removed 3 bases from V and 5 bases from J, with 10 bases in between. Germline V gives CDR1 ENHRY, CDR2 SYGVKD. The CDR3 nucleotides read TGTGCCATCAGTGATTACAGTTGGGAGACCCAGTACTTC. It codes for CAISDYSWETQYF.

This sequence joins TRBV18 and TRBJ1-1, with a weak D call TRBD1 (5 bases). CDR3 size: 14 residues. V lost 6 bases and J lost 3, with 14 bases in between. The germline gives CDR1 KGHSH, CDR2 LQKENI. DNA of the CDR3: TGTGCCAGCTCCACGTCCTTGGGGGACACTGAAGCTTTCTTT. Translation: CASSTSLGDTEAFF.

DNA for the CDR3: TGTGCCAGCAGCTTAGATACCGAAGCTTTCTTT. Translated: CASSLDTEAFF. The V gene is TRBV11-2, the J gene TRBJ1-1; D is unresolved. The CDR3 is 11 residues long. Germline-derived CDR1 and CDR2 are SGHAT and FQNNGV. The germline V and J ends were trimmed by 0 bases and 8 bases, with 4 bases remaining between them.

The chain combines TRBV5-1 with TRBJ1-5, with D maybe TRBD1 (5 bases). Germline assignment: CDR1 SGHRS and CDR2 YFSETQ. The CDR3 contains 13 residues. V gave up 4 bases and J gave up 6 bases, with 11 bases separating them. In DNA, the CDR3 is TGCGCCAGCAGCACCGGGACGGGTCAGCCCCAGCATTTT. It codes for CASSTGTGQPQHF.

The DNA for the CDR3 is TGCGCCAGCAGTCCCCTTTATGGCAGACGCCGCCCTCAGCCCCAGCATTTT. Protein sequence: CASSPLYGRRRPQPQHF. The rearrangement links TRBV23-1 to TRBJ1-5; no clear D gene. TRBV23-1 is an open reading frame whose function is uncertain. V was shortened by 4 bases and J by 6 bases, with 22 bases between the two germline ends. The CDR3 is 17 residues long.

V gene TRBV29-1 combines with J gene TRBJ2-7, with D hard to call. The CDR3 has 13 amino acids. V lost 2 bases, J lost 4 bases, and 12 bases lay in between. CDR1 is SQVTM and CDR2 is ANQGSEA in the germline V gene. This chain's CDR3 is CSVESARPYEQYF. CDR3 DNA: TGCAGCGTTGAATCCGCGAGGCCTTACGAGCAGTACTTC.

The table lists this clone with a few counts. The V call is TRBV4-1, the J call TRBJ2-7; perhaps TRBD2 as D (5 bases). This CDR3 has 15 residues. Trimming cost V 0 bases and J 0 bases, with 9 bases left between them. Germline assignment: CDR1 MGHRA and CDR2 YSYEKL. The CDR3 protein is CASSQDLAGSYEQYF. The CDR3, as DNA: TGCGCCAGCAGCCAAGATCTGGCGGGCTCCTACGAGCAGTACTTC.

This clone was seen only a few times. The genes are TRBV7-9 and TRBJ2-3; D gene uncertain. Trimming stripped 5 bases from V and 2 bases from J, with 8 bases between. The CDR3 is 13 residues long. Germline CDR1 SEHNR, CDR2 FQNEAQ (reference sequence). CDR3 coding DNA: TGTGCCAGCAGCCCACTTAACACAGATACGCAGTATTTT. It codes for CASSPLNTDTQYF.

This rearrangement joins TRBV7-9 to TRBJ2-7; 9 nucleotides line up with TRBD1. Germline V gives CDR1 SEHNR, CDR2 FQNEAQ (reference sequence). The CDR3 loop spans 17 amino acids. Unmatched junction bases numbered 13, after V lost 4 bases and J lost 3 bases. CDR3 DNA: TGTGCCAGCAGCTCGCCTCCTACGGGACAGGGTGACTACGAGCAGTACTTC. It yields the protein CASSSPPTGQGDYEQYF. Drawing the rest from reference TRBV7-9 and TRBJ2-7, the complete variable domain is DTGVSQNPRHKITKRGQNVTFRCDPISEHNRLYWYRQTLGQGPEFLTYFQNEAQLEKSRLLSDRFSAERPKGSFSTLEIQRTEQGDSAMYLCASSSPPTGQGDYEQYFGPGTRLTVT.

The genes are TRBV6-1 and TRBJ1-5; D is uncertain. The CDR3 runs 12 residues. V lost 3 bases to trimming and J lost 2 bases, with 2 bases between them. The germline CDR1 and CDR2 sequences are MNHNS and SASEGT. CDR3 amino acids: CASSDGNQPQHF. DNA of the CDR3: TGTGCCAGCAGTGACGGCAATCAGCCCCAGCATTTT.

This clone ranks as large. The chain has TRBV4-2 and TRBJ1-1, with 7 bases matching TRBD1. From germline, CDR1 is LGHNA and CDR2 YNFKEQ. The CDR3 runs to 15 residues. Germline trimming cut 3 bases from V and 0 bases from J; bases unmatched to any gene: 4. Here the CDR3 reads CASSQQTGLNTEAFF. In DNA, the CDR3 is TGTGCCAGCAGCCAGCAGACAGGGTTGAACACTGAAGCTTTCTTT.

The rearrangement uses TRBV30 and TRBJ1-1, with TRBD1 matching over 7 bases. CDR3 size: 14 residues. The junction had 7 bases not matched to a gene; V was cut back by 4 bases and J by 2 bases. Germline V gene lookup returns CDR1 GTSNPN and CDR2 SVGIG (reference sequence). CDR3 bases: TGTGCCTGGAACGGGGGACAGATTAACACTGAAGCTTTCTTT. Protein: CAWNGGQINTEAFF.

CDR3 residues: CSVSGGRGNQPQHF. In nucleotides, the CDR3 is TGCAGCGTTTCCGGCGGCAGGGGGAATCAGCCCCAGCATTTT. The V and J genes are TRBV29-1 and TRBJ1-5; 7 nucleotides line up with TRBD1. Germline V gives CDR1 SQVTM, CDR2 ANQGSEA. The CDR3 has 14 amino acids. Germline trimming cut 5 bases from V and 4 bases from J; bases unmatched to any gene: 8.

V and J are TRBV6-6 and TRBJ2-5; weak D call: TRBD2 (6 bases). V lost 7 bases to trimming and J lost 3 bases, with 18 bases between them. Germline CDR1 reads MNHNY; CDR2 reads SVGAGI (reference sequence). The CDR3 spans 15 residues. Here the CDR3 reads CASNNHGGEKETQYF. CDR3 nucleotides: TGTGCCAGCAATAACCACGGCGGGGAGAAAGAGACCCAGTACTTC.

J is TRBJ2-1 and V is TRBV7-9, with 13 bases matching TRBD2. J lost 8 bases, V lost 6 bases, and 7 bases had no gene match. The germline gives CDR1 SEHNR, CDR2 FQNEAQ (reference sequence). CDR3 size: 15 residues. CDR3 DNA sequence: TGTGCCAGCAGACTACTAGCGGGAGGGCCCCATGAGCAGTTCTTC. As protein: CASRLLAGGPHEQFF.

The chain has TRBV5-6 and TRBJ2-1; a possible D gene is TRBD2 (5 bases). The CDR3 extends over 12 amino acids. Germline V gives CDR1 SGHDT, CDR2 YYEEEE. V was trimmed by 4 bases and J by 9 bases, leaving 11 bases between them. CDR3 coding DNA: TGTGCCAGCAGCCCAGGACGGGGTGAGCAGTTCTTC. It codes for CASSPGRGEQFF. Full variable domain (remainder filled in from reference TRBV5-6 and TRBJ2-1): DAGVTQSPTHLIKTRGQQVTLRCSPKSGHDTVSWYQQALGQGPQFIFQYYEEEERQRGNFPDRFSGHQFPNYSSELNVNALLLGDSALYLCASSPGRGEQFFGPGTRLTVL.

This clone was detected only a few times. The chain combines TRBV11-2 with TRBJ2-3; D uncertain. With 4 bases removed from V and 8 bases from J, the gap between germline ends came to 25 bases. Germline lookup yields CDR1 SGHAT and CDR2 FQNNGV. CDR3 length: 17 residues. The CDR3: CASSSWGRSSSAGTQYF. The CDR3 DNA is TGTGCCAGCAGCTCTTGGGGTAGGAGTTCGTCGGCCGGTACGCAGTATTTT.

The chain employs TRBV5-1 and TRBJ1-1, with a weak D call TRBD1 (6 bases). CDR3 length equals 19 residues. The V end lost 4 bases, the J end lost 0 bases, and 25 bases lay between the germline ends. Germline V gene data show CDR1 as SGHRS and CDR2 as YFSETQ. The CDR3 DNA sequence: TGCGCCAGCAGCCCCCCGCCCCGGGGGGCAGGGATGATGAACACTGAAGCTTTCTTT. As protein: CASSPPPRGAGMMNTEAFF. Based on the CDR3 plus reference TRBV5-1 and TRBJ1-1, the full variable domain is KAGVTQTPRYLIKTRGQQVTLSCSPISGHRSVSWYQQTPGQGLQFLFEYFSETQRNKGNFPGRFSGRQFSNSRSEMNVSTLELGDSALYLCASSPPPRGAGMMNTEAFFGQGTRLTVV.